Each of the 29 T cell receptor beta chains below was sequenced from the same sample in a study of blood T cell repertoires in COVID-19. TCRdb's copy holds only in-frame clones and misses some; the assay was immunoSEQ multiplex PCR. The data hold about 35,000 clones, with around 85% observed a single time. Sequenced sample: peripheral blood. The receptors stem from a man aged 60 to 69 with active or convalescent COVID-19.

The chain joins TRBV11-2 to TRBJ2-5; 7 positions match TRBD1. The germline CDR1 and CDR2 sequences are SGHAT and FQNNGV. The CDR3 totals 15 residues. V gave up 0 bases and J gave up 1 base; unmatched junction bases: 2. CDR3 loop: CASSLDGTVQETQYF. DNA of the CDR3: TGTGCCAGCAGCTTAGACGGGACAGTCCAAGAGACCCAGTACTTC.

This clone was seen only a few times. The genes are TRBV9 and TRBJ2-3, with 9 bases identical to TRBD2. This CDR3 spans 16 amino acids. In germline, CDR1 is SGDLS, CDR2 YYNGEE. Unmatched junction bases numbered 6, after V lost 0 bases and J lost 4 bases. The CDR3: CASSVAGGGAADTQYF. The CDR3 DNA is TGTGCCAGCAGCGTAGCCGGCGGGGGGGCTGCAGATACGCAGTATTTT.

The chain employs TRBV3-1 (or the pseudogene TRBV3-2) and TRBJ1-3; D remains ambiguous. Germline loops: CDR1 LGHDT, CDR2 YNNKEL (reference sequence). The ends were cut back, 0 bases at V and 4 bases at J, with 13 bases in the middle. The CDR3 totals 16 residues. CDR3 amino acids: CASSQDLGYRGNTIYF. Written as DNA, the CDR3 is TGTGCCAGCAGCCAAGATCTCGGGTATCGGGGAAACACCATATATTTT.

The V gene is TRBV6-5, the J gene TRBJ2-1; the match to TRBD2 covers 11 bases. V lost 7 bases, J lost 15 bases, and 14 bases stayed unmatched. Germline V gives CDR1 MNHEY, CDR2 SVGAGI. The CDR3 loop spans 14 amino acids. The CDR3 DNA is TGTGCCAGCACCGCAACTAGCGGGGGCCGTATTGTGTTCTTC. This sequence encodes CASTATSGGRIVFF.

The V gene is TRBV4-1, the J gene TRBJ2-3, with 9 positions matching TRBD1. The germline V gene has CDR1 MGHRA and CDR2 YSYEKL. V lost 0 bases to trimming and J lost 3 bases; unmatched junction nucleotides: 7. The CDR3 totals 17 residues. Written as DNA, the CDR3 is TGCGCCAGCAGCCAAGAGCCACAGGGGGCGCAGACAGATACGCAGTATTTT. Translating it yields CASSQEPQGAQTDTQYF.

CDR3 sequence: CASIPGLAHNEQFF. The CDR3 DNA reads as TGTGCCAGCATCCCGGGACTAGCCCACAATGAGCAGTTCTTC. The chain employs TRBV6-2 or TRBV6-3 and TRBJ2-1; 9 bases align to TRBD2. Per the germline V gene, CDR1 is MNHEY and CDR2 is SVGEGT. This CDR3 region has 14 residues. J gave up 5 bases and V 7 bases, and 6 bases lay outside the gene matches.

The chain is built from TRBV10-3 and TRBJ2-1; 9 bases match TRBD2. The V and J ends lost 0 bases and 7 bases, in that order; junction bases with no gene match: 4. Germline CDR1 reads ENHRY; CDR2 reads SYGVKD. This CDR3 contains 15 residues. In DNA, the CDR3 is TGTGCCATCAGTGAGTCGGGACTAGCATCGAATGAGCAGTTCTTC. Translation gives CAISESGLASNEQFF.

There are a few counts of this clone. CDR3 sequence (DNA): TGTGCCAGCAGCCAAGGATTTTATGGAGTTTACAATGAGCAGTTCTTC. This gives the protein CASSQGFYGVYNEQFF. This chain connects TRBV14 to TRBJ2-1; D gene ambiguous. V was shortened by 1 base and J by 4 bases, with 14 bases between the two germline ends. Per germline, CDR1 SGHDN and CDR2 FVKESK. There are 16 residues in the CDR3.

V usage is TRBV6-6 and J usage is TRBJ1-5; 8 bases are shared with TRBD1. CDR1 and CDR2 from the germline V gene are MNHNY and SVGAGI (reference sequence). CDR3 length: 16 amino acids. The J segment lost 0 bases and the V segment lost 4 bases, leaving 5 bases of the junction unmatched. CDR3 DNA: TGTGCCAGCAGTTCCGGGACAGGCGATAGCAATCAGCCCCAGCATTTT. Residues: CASSSGTGDSNQPQHF.

This rearrangement joins TRBV7-8 to TRBJ2-2, with a tentative D call TRBD2 (6 bases). The CDR3 is 14 amino acids. V shed 2 bases and J shed 7 bases, with 11 bases lying between them. Germline V gives CDR1 SGHVS, CDR2 FQNEAQ. The chain's CDR3 is CASSLRRDGGELFF. The CDR3 bases are TGTGCCAGCAGCTTAAGGCGGGACGGCGGGGAGCTGTTTTTT.

CDR3 sequence: CSVVIGGAEASGANVLTF. DNA of the CDR3: TGCAGCGTTGTGATCGGGGGGGCGGAGGCCTCTGGGGCCAACGTCCTGACTTTC. The chain is built from TRBV29-1 and TRBJ2-6, with TRBD2 matching over 8 bases. V trimming: 4 bases; J trimming: 0 bases; junction bases outside the gene matches: 11. The CDR3 extends over 18 amino acids. Germline CDR1 reads SQVTM; CDR2 reads ANQGSEA.

The chain is built from TRBV6-5 and TRBJ2-1; a possible D gene is TRBD2 (5 bases). With 6 bases removed from V and 6 bases from J, the gap between germline ends came to 9 bases. There are 12 residues in the CDR3. The germline gives CDR1 MNHEY, CDR2 SVGAGI. This CDR3 is CASSRGTNEQFF. The CDR3 DNA reads TGTGCCAGCAGCCGGGGAACCAATGAGCAGTTCTTC.

This rearrangement joins TRBV29-1 to TRBJ1-1; 9 nucleotides align to TRBD1. Trimming at V came to 1 base and at J to 6 bases, leaving 9 bases not matched to a gene. The CDR3 runs 15 residues. Germline assignment: CDR1 SQVTM and CDR2 ANQGSEA. CDR3 amino acids: CSVEGLWTGVSEAFF. The CDR3 DNA follows: TGCAGCGTTGAAGGGCTCTGGACAGGGGTGTCTGAAGCTTTCTTT.

The rearrangement joins TRBV5-6 to TRBJ1-2; tentatively, D is TRBD1 (5 bases). The CDR3 has 15 amino acids. Trimming cost V 2 bases and J 3 bases, with 14 bases left between them. Germline CDR1 SGHDT, CDR2 YYEEEE. CDR3 in amino acids: CASSLQGAEYYGYTF. The CDR3 nucleotides read TGTGCCAGCAGCTTACAAGGGGCAGAATACTATGGCTACACCTTC.

This clone was observed a single time. J is TRBJ2-1 and V is TRBV11-2, with 8 bases lining up with TRBD1. The V gene's germline CDR1 is SGHAT and CDR2 FQNNGV. The CDR3 runs to 15 residues. The V segment lost 5 bases and the J segment 7 bases; nucleotides outside the gene matches: 10. CDR3 DNA: TGTGCCAGCAGCCCTCGGCCAACAGGGGGAAATGAGCAGTTCTTC. This encodes CASSPRPTGGNEQFF. Full variable domain (outside the CDR3, taken from reference TRBV11-2 and TRBJ2-1): EAGVAQSPRYKIIEKRQSVAFWCNPISGHATLYWYQQILGQGPKLLIQFQNNGVVDDSQLPKDRFSAERLKGVDSTLKIQPAKLEDSAVYLCASSPRPTGGNEQFFGPGTRLTVL.

V is TRBV5-1 and J is TRBJ1-1; TRBD1 might be the D (6 bases). The V end lost 0 bases, the J end lost 6 bases, and 15 bases lay between the germline ends. Germline V gene data show CDR1 as SGHRS and CDR2 as YFSETQ. CDR3 length: 15 amino acids. In DNA, the CDR3 is TGCGCCAGCAGCTTGGAGGTAGGGGGATTCCCTGAAGCTTTCTTT. Translated, it gives CASSLEVGGFPEAFF.

This clone is judged medium-sized. This CDR3 is also generated by other DNA sequences in the sample. The V and J genes are TRBV4-1 and TRBJ2-3, with 12 bases aligning to TRBD2. Trimming cost V 3 bases and J 6 bases; bases outside gene matches: 7. The CDR3 is made up of 16 amino acids. The V gene's germline CDR1 is MGHRA and CDR2 YSYEKL. The CDR3 DNA sequence: TGCGCCAGCAGCCACTCTAGCGGGAGGGCCAGCGATACGCAGTATTTT. Its protein is CASSHSSGRASDTQYF.

The table lists this clone with a count of one. This CDR3 reads CASSLGTGGSGYTF. The CDR3 DNA is TGCGCCAGCAGCTTGGGGACAGGGGGATCAGGCTACACCTTC. This chain uses TRBV5-1 with TRBJ1-2, with 10 bases aligning to TRBD1. In germline, CDR1 is SGHRS, CDR2 YFSETQ. The V and J ends lost 0 bases and 8 bases, in that order; junction bases with no gene match: 4. CDR3 length equals 14 residues.

On this clone itself: A junction end diverges from the germline sequence, so it may reflect a read error. CDR3 nucleotides: TGTGCCATCAGGGGACTAGCGGGAGCCGCGCTCTTC. This codes for CAIRGLAGAALF. The rearrangement joins TRBV10-3 to TRBJ2-1, with 14 nucleotides matching TRBD2. Germline V gene lookup returns CDR1 ENHRY and CDR2 SYGVKD. The CDR3 consists of 12 residues.

This rearrangement joins TRBV19 to TRBJ1-1; TRBD1 aligns across 7 bases. Trimming at V came to 6 bases and at J to 0 bases, leaving 4 bases not matched to a gene. Germline V gene lookup returns CDR1 LNHDA and CDR2 SQIVND (reference sequence). There are 14 residues in the CDR3. CDR3 coding DNA: TGTGCCAGTAGCCACGGGACAGTGAACACTGAAGCTTTCTTT. This gives the protein CASSHGTVNTEAFF. Together with reference TRBV19 and TRBJ1-1, the CDR3 gives the full variable domain: DGGITQSPKYLFRKEGQNVTLSCEQNLNHDAMYWYRQDPGQGLRLIYYSQIVNDFQKGDIAEGYSVSREKKESFPLTVTSAQKNPTAFYLCASSHGTVNTEAFFGQGTRLTVV.

This rearrangement joins TRBV28 to TRBJ1-5; possible D gene TRBD1, 6 bases. The CDR3 is 13 residues long. Germline CDR1 reads MDHEN; CDR2 reads SYDVKM. The germline V and J ends were trimmed by 7 bases and 3 bases, with 10 bases remaining between them. Here the CDR3 DNA reads TGTGCCAGCATCCCAGGGGTCAATCAGCCCCAGCATTTT. It translates to CASIPGVNQPQHF.

This chain joins TRBV19 and TRBJ2-4, with D perhaps matching TRBD2 (6 bases). Trimming left V 7 bases short and J 9 bases short, with 13 bases between. This CDR3 has 12 residues. From germline, CDR1 is LNHDA and CDR2 SQIVND (reference sequence). This chain's CDR3 is CASTYQGGIQYF. Written as DNA, the CDR3 is TGTGCCAGTACTTACCAGGGAGGCATTCAGTACTTC. The complete variable domain, with remaining parts taken from reference TRBV19 and TRBJ2-4, reads DGGITQSPKYLFRKEGQNVTLSCEQNLNHDAMYWYRQDPGQGLRLIYYSQIVNDFQKGDIAEGYSVSREKKESFPLTVTSAQKNPTAFYLCASTYQGGIQYFGAGTRLSVL.

This chain uses TRBV11-2 with TRBJ2-1; D remains unclear. Trimming took 5 bases from V and 8 from J, leaving 13 bases between them. This CDR3 spans 13 amino acids. Germline V lookup: CDR1 SGHAT, CDR2 FQNNGV. CDR3: CASSPVIVHEQFF. CDR3 bases: TGTGCCAGCAGCCCGGTGATAGTCCATGAGCAGTTCTTC.

This clone was seen a few times. The sample carries other DNA sequences with the same CDR3. This sequence joins TRBV28 and TRBJ1-5, with D possibly being TRBD1 (6 bases). The V end was cut by 6 bases, the J end by 6 bases, with 15 bases between. The CDR3 runs to 14 residues. Per germline, CDR1 MDHEN and CDR2 SYDVKM. CDR3 protein: CASRWGGGGQPQHF. The CDR3 region has the DNA TGTGCCAGCAGATGGGGGGGCGGGGGTCAGCCCCAGCATTTT.

DNA of the CDR3: TGCAGCGTTGAAGATCTCGGGACAGGGGCCCCTGGCTACACCTTC. Its protein product is CSVEDLGTGAPGYTF. The rearrangement joins TRBV29-1 to TRBJ1-2; 10 bases are a match to TRBD1. The CDR3 has 15 residues. Germline assignment: CDR1 SQVTM and CDR2 ANQGSEA. V trimming: 0 bases; J trimming: 7 bases; junction bases outside the gene matches: 8.

This rearrangement joins TRBV4-1 to TRBJ2-2; 8 bases are shared with TRBD1. The CDR3 length is 17 residues. After removal of 5 bases from V and 4 bases from J, the junction contained 12 bases not matched to a gene. In germline, CDR1 is MGHRA, CDR2 YSYEKL. CDR3 in amino acids: CASSYRTQGAPTGELFF. CDR3 bases: TGCGCCAGCAGCTACCGAACTCAGGGGGCCCCCACCGGGGAGCTGTTTTTT.

The CDR3 loop reads CASSPQGEGSTEAFF. The CDR3 coding sequence is TGTGCCAGCAGCCCTCAAGGGGAGGGGTCCACTGAAGCTTTCTTT. This chain uses TRBV9 with TRBJ1-1; D perhaps matches TRBD1 (5 bases). CDR1 is SGDLS and CDR2 is YYNGEE in the germline V gene. This CDR3 is 15 amino acids long. The germline V and J ends were trimmed by 4 bases and 4 bases, with 17 bases remaining between them.

The rearrangement joins TRBV7-9 to TRBJ2-1; D unresolved. The CDR3 runs to 13 residues. V lost 2 bases and J lost 4, with 6 bases in between. The germline gives CDR1 SEHNR, CDR2 FQNEAQ (reference sequence). The CDR3 nucleotides are TGTGCCAGCAGCTTATACAGATACAATGAGCAGTTCTTC. Translation gives CASSLYRYNEQFF.

This clone was detected only once. The CDR3 spells CASSLSGRVGTGELFF. The CDR3 DNA reads as TGTGCCAGCAGCTTAAGCGGGAGGGTCGGCACCGGGGAGCTGTTTTTT. The rearrangement uses TRBV11-3 and TRBJ2-2, with TRBD2 matching over 10 bases. The CDR3 runs to 16 residues. After removal of 2 bases from V and 4 bases from J, the junction contained 4 bases not matched to a gene. The V gene's germline CDR1 is SGHNT and CDR2 YENEEA. Based on the CDR3 plus reference TRBV11-3 and TRBJ2-2, the full variable domain is EAGVVQSPRYKIIEKKQPVAFWCNPISGHNTLYWYLQNLGQGPELLIRYENEEAVDDSQLPKDRFSAERLKGVDSTLKIQPAELGDSAVYLCASSLSGRVGTGELFFGEGSRLTVL.